Detailed here is one TCR beta chain. This entry belongs to a study of blood T cell repertoires in COVID-19. Data came from immunoSEQ multiplex PCR; TCRdb stores just in-frame clones and leaves some out. The sample shows about 330,000 clones, approximately 87% of them seen only once. Germline CDR1 and CDR2: SEHNR and FQNEAQ (reference sequence). CDR3 length: 13 residues. The ends were cut back, 6 bases at V and 1 base at J, with 6 bases in the middle. The sequence came from a woman in her forties or fifties with active or convalescent COVID-19. Sequenced material: peripheral blood. The rearrangement uses TRBV7-9 and TRBJ2-2; D perhaps matches TRBD2 (5 bases). The CDR3 loop reads CASRDLNTGELFF. The CDR3 coding sequence is TGTGCCAGCAGGGACTTGAACACCGGGGAGCTGTTTTTT.